The next 3 T cell receptor beta chains were all read from a single sample in a study of blood T cell repertoires in COVID-19. TCRdb keeps only in-frame clones here, not all; method: immunoSEQ multiplex PCR. Of roughly 15,000 clones detected, about 91% appear once; the ten largest clones hold roughly 9%. What was sequenced was peripheral blood. The source is a human donor in a cohort sampled during active COVID-19.

The V call is TRBV19, the J call TRBJ2-2; 12 nucleotides agree with TRBD2. The junction had 9 bases not matched to a gene; V was cut back by 5 bases and J by 5 bases. Per germline, CDR1 LNHDA and CDR2 SQIVND (reference sequence). There are 17 residues in the CDR3. The CDR3, as DNA: TGTGCCAGTAGTCCTAGCGGGAGGGCCTGGAGGACCGGGGAGCTGTTTTTT. This gives the protein CASSPSGRAWRTGELFF.

The V and J genes are TRBV5-1 and TRBJ1-1; TRBD1 matches 9 bases. Germline loops: CDR1 SGHRS, CDR2 YFSETQ. The CDR3 extends over 13 amino acids. The J segment lost 4 bases and the V segment lost 5 bases, leaving 3 bases of the junction unmatched. CDR3 coding DNA: TGCGCCAGCAGGATGACAGGGGGCACTGAAGCTTTCTTT. Encoded protein: CASRMTGGTEAFF. Using reference TRBV5-1 and TRBJ1-1 for the parts outside the CDR3, the full variable domain is KAGVTQTPRYLIKTRGQQVTLSCSPISGHRSVSWYQQTPGQGLQFLFEYFSETQRNKGNFPGRFSGRQFSNSRSEMNVSTLELGDSALYLCASRMTGGTEAFFGQGTRLTVV.

V usage is TRBV19 and J usage is TRBJ1-3, with D perhaps matching TRBD1 (5 bases). The V end lost 5 bases, the J end lost 0 bases, and 20 bases lay between the germline ends. Germline V gene data show CDR1 as LNHDA and CDR2 as SQIVND (reference sequence). The CDR3 runs 18 residues. CDR3 in DNA: TGTGCCAGTAGTTACGGTCTCGCAGGGAAAAACTCTGGAAACACCATATATTTT. Residues: CASSYGLAGKNSGNTIYF.